What follows is one T cell receptor (beta chain) and its context. The antigen is unknown. The data were taken from a study of monozygotic twins with inflammatory bowel disease. General study findings and limits: IBD patients exhibited fewer clonotypes shared with other individuals than healthy twins, particularly with disease activity.

This CDR3 contains 13 residues. Germline values: CDR1 SGHRS, CDR2 YFSETQ. Per donor, approximately 2.3 ml of blood was collected and frozen. TCRdb reprocessed the 5' RACE reads and keeps a single row for each CDR3 protein, giving no DNA. This sample's table reports around 400,000 distinct CDR3 sequences. V usage is TRBV5-1 and J usage is TRBJ2-7. The source material was blood. This sequence was found in a human donor with ulcerative colitis or Crohn's disease, or a healthy co-twin of an affected twin (not recorded which). CDR3 residues: CASSIPVLDEQYF.